The entry below describes one T cell receptor (beta chain). No antigen is known for it. The source of the sample is a study of OX40 agonist ivuxolimab in advanced cancers. Study-wide results and caveats: By week 6 at 0.1 to 3.0 mg/kg, blood CD4+ and CD8+ T cells had expanded clonally.

Autoimmune disease history or systemic immunosuppression meant exclusion. Profiling relied on immunoSEQ multiplex PCR, and the TCRdb table lists in-frame clones only, not all of them. The sample consists of nearly 60,000 clones, about 81% of them appearing once. The CDR3 totals 13 residues. Germline V CDR1 and CDR2: MNHEY, SMNVEV (reference sequence). V lost 5 bases and J 9 bases, leaving 16 bases between the germline ends. The receptor comes from an adult with an advanced solid tumor such as melanoma, head and neck, liver or kidney cancer. The chain recombines TRBV27 with TRBJ1-1, with a tentative D call TRBD1 (5 bases). Sequencing used CD4+ or CD8+ T cells sorted from blood, obtained in a trial of the OX40 agonist ivuxolimab. Here the CDR3 reads CASSPRDLRQAFF. CDR3 nucleotides: TGTGCCAGCAGTCCGAGGGACCTCCGCCAAGCTTTCTTT.